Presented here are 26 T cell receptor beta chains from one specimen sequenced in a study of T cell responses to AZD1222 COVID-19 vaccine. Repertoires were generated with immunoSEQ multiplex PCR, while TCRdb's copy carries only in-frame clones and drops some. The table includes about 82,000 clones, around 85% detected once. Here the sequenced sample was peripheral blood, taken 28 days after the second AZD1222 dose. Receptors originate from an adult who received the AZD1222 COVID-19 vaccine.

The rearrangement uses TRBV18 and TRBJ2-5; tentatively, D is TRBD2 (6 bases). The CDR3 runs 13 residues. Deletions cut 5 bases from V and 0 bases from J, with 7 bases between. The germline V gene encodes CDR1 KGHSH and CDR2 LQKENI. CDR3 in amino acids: CASSAGHQETQYF. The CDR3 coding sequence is TGTGCCAGCTCAGCGGGGCACCAAGAGACCCAGTACTTC. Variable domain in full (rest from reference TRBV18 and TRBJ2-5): NAGVMQNPRHLVRRRGQEARLRCSPMKGHSHVYWYRQLPEEGLKFMVYLQKENIIDESGMPKERFSAEFPKEGPSILRIQQVVRGDSAAYFCASSAGHQETQYFGPGTRLLVL.

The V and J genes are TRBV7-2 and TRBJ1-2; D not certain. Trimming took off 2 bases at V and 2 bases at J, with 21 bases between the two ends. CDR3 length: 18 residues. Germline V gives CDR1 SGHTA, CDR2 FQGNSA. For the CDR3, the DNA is TGTGCCAGCAGCTTACAGAGTGGTGTCGGTACGGGGAACTATGGCTACACCTTC. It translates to CASSLQSGVGTGNYGYTF.

CDR3 in DNA: TGTGCCATCAGTGAGTCGACAAACTATGGCTACACCTTC. Residues: CAISESTNYGYTF. The chain combines TRBV10-3 with TRBJ1-2; unclear D gene. The germline V gene has CDR1 ENHRY and CDR2 SYGVKD. The V end lost 0 bases, the J end lost 2 bases, and 4 bases lay between the germline ends. This CDR3 contains 13 residues.

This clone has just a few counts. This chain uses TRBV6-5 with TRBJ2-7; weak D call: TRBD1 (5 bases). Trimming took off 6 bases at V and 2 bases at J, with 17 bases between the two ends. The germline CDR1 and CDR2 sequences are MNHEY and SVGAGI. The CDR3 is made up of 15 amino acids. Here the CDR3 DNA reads TGTGCCAGCAGGGCTATCAAGGGGAAAGCCTACGAGCAGTACTTC. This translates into CASRAIKGKAYEQYF.

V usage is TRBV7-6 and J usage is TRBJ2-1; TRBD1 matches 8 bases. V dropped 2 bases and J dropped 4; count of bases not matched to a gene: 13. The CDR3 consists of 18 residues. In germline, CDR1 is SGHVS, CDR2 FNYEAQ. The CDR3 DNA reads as TGTGCCAGCAGCTTAATGCGGGGACGGGACAGGATGTACAATGAGCAGTTCTTC. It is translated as CASSLMRGRDRMYNEQFF.

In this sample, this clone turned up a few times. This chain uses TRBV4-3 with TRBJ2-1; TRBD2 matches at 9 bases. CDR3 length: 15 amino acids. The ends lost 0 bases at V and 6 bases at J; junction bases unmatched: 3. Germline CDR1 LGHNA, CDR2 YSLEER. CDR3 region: CASSQDGLAINEQFF. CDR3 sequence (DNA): TGCGCCAGCAGCCAAGACGGACTAGCGATCAATGAGCAGTTCTTC.

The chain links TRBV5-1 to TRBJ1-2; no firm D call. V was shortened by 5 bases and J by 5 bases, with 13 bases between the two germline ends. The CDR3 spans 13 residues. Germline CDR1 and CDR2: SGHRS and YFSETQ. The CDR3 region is CASRPLEDYGYTF. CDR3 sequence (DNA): TGCGCCAGCAGACCCTTGGAAGATTATGGCTACACCTTC. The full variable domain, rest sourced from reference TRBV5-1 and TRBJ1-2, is KAGVTQTPRYLIKTRGQQVTLSCSPISGHRSVSWYQQTPGQGLQFLFEYFSETQRNKGNFPGRFSGRQFSNSRSEMNVSTLELGDSALYLCASRPLEDYGYTFGSGTRLTVV.

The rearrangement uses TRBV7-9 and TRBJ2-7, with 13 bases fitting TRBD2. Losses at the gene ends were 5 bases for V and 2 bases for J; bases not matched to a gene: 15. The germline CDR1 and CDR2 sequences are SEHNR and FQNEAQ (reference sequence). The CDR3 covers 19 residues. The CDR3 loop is CASSPSLTPGLAGPYEQYF. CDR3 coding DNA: TGTGCCAGCAGCCCATCACTCACACCGGGACTAGCGGGACCCTACGAGCAGTACTTC.

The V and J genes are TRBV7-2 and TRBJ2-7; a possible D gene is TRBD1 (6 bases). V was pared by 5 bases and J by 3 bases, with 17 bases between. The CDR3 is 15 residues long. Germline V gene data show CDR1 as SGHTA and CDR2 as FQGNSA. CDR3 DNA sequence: TGTGCCAGCAGCGTGGGCAGGGGCCTAAACTACGAGCAGTACTTC. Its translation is CASSVGRGLNYEQYF. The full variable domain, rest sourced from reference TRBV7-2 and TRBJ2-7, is GAGVSQSPSNKVTEKGKDVELRCDPISGHTALYWYRQSLGQGLEFLIYFQGNSAPDKSGLPSDRFSAERTGGSVSTLTIQRTQQEDSAVYLCASSVGRGLNYEQYFGPGTRLTVT.

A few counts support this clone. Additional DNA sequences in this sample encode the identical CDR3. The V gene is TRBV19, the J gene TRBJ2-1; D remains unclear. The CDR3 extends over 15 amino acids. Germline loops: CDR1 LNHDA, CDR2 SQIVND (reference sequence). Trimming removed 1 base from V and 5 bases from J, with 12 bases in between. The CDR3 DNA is TGTGCCAGTAGTATAGGGCCCCTAGAACACAATGAGCAGTTCTTC. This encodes CASSIGPLEHNEQFF.

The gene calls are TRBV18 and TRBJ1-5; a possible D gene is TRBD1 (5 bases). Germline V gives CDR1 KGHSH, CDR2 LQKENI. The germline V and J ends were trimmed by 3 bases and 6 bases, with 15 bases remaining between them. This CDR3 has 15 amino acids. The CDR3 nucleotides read TGTGCCAGCTCACCTGGCGGTGGGGGATCTCAGCCCCAGCATTTT. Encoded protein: CASSPGGGGSQPQHF.

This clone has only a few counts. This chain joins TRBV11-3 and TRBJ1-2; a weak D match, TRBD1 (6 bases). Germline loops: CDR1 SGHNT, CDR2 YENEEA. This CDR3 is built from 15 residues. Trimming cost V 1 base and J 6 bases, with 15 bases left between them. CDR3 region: CASSLGGQGGDGYTF. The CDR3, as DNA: TGTGCCAGCAGCTTAGGGGGGCAGGGCGGCGATGGCTACACCTTC.

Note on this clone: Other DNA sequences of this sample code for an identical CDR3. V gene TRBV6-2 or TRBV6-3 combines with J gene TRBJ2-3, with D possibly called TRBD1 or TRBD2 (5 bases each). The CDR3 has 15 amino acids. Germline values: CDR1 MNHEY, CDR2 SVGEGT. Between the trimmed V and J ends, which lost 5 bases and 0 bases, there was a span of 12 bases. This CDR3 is CASSTRGGSTDTQYF. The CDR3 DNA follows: TGTGCCAGCAGTACCCGGGGCGGGAGCACAGATACGCAGTATTTT.

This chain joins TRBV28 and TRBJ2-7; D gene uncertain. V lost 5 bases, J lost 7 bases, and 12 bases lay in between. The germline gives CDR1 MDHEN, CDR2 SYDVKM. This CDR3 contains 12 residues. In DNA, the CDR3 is TGTGCCAGCAGTGAGTCTCTTGGGGAGCAGTACTTC. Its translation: CASSESLGEQYF. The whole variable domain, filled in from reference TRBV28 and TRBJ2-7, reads DVKVTQSSRYLVKRTGEKVFLECVQDMDHENMFWYRQDPGLGLRLIYFSYDVKMKEKGDIPEGYSVSREKKERFSLILESASTNQTSMYLCASSESLGEQYFGPGTRLTVT.

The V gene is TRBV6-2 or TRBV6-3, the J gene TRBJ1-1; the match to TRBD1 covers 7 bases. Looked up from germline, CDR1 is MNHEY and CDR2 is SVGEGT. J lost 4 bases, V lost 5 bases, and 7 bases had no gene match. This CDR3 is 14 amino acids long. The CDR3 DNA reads TGTGCCAGCAGTCTGACAGGGATCGGCACTGAAGCTTTCTTT. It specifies CASSLTGIGTEAFF.

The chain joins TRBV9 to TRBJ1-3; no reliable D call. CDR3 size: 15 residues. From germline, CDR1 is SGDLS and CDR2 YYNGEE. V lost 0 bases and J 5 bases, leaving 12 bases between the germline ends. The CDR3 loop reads CASSVDSYSRNTIYF. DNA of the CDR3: TGTGCCAGCAGCGTAGACAGCTATTCTCGAAACACCATATATTTT.

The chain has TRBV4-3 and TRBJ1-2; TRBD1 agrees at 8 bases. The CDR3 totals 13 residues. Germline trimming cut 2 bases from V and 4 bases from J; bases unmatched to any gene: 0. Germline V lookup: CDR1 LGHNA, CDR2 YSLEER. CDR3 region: CASSQTGGYGYTF. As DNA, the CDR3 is TGCGCCAGCAGCCAAACAGGGGGCTATGGCTACACCTTC.

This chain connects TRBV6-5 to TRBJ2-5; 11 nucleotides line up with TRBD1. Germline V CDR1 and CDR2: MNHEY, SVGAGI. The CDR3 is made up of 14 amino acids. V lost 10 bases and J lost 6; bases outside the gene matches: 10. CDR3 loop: CATASGQGAKTQYF. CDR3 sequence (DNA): TGTGCCACCGCCTCTGGACAGGGGGCGAAGACCCAGTACTTC.

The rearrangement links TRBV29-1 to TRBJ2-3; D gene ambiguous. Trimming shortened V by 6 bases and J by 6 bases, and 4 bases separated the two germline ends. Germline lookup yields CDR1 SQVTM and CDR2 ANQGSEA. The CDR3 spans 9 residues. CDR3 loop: CSVPDTQYF. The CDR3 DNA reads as TGCAGCGTCCCCGATACGCAGTATTTT.

The CDR3 is CASSSHVGTEAFF. DNA of the CDR3: TGTGCCAGCAGTTCCCATGTGGGCACTGAAGCTTTCTTT. The V and J genes are TRBV6-2 or TRBV6-3 and TRBJ1-1; D gene ambiguous. CDR3 length: 13 amino acids. CDR1 is MNHEY, CDR2 SVGEGT, per germline. Between the trimmed V and J ends, which lost 4 bases and 4 bases, there was a span of 10 bases.

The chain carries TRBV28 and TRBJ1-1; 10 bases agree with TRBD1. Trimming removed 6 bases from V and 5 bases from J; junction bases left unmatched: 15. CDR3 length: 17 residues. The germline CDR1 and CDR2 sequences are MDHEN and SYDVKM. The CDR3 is CASSRVPGQGRGTEAFF. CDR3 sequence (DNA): TGTGCCAGCAGCCGGGTCCCGGGACAGGGGAGGGGGACTGAAGCTTTCTTT. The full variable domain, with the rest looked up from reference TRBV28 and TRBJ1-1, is DVKVTQSSRYLVKRTGEKVFLECVQDMDHENMFWYRQDPGLGLRLIYFSYDVKMKEKGDIPEGYSVSREKKERFSLILESASTNQTSMYLCASSRVPGQGRGTEAFFGQGTRLTVV.

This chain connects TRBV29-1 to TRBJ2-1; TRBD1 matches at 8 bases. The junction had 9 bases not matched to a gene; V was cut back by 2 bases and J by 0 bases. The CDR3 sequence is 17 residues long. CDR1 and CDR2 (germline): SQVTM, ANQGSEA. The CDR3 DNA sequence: TGCAGCGTTGAACTGGCCACAGGGGGATTCTCCTACAATGAGCAGTTCTTC. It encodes CSVELATGGFSYNEQFF.

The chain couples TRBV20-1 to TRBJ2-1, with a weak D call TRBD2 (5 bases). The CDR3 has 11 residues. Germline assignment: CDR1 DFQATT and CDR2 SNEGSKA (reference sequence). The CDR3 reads CSGVEEFRQFF. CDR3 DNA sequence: TGCAGCGGGGTGGAGGAATTTCGGCAGTTCTTC.

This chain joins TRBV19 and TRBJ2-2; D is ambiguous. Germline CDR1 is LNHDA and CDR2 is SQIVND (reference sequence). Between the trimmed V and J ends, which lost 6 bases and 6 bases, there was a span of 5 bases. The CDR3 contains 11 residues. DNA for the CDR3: TGTGCCAGTAGACGGGCCGGGGAGCTGTTTTTT. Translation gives CASRRAGELFF.

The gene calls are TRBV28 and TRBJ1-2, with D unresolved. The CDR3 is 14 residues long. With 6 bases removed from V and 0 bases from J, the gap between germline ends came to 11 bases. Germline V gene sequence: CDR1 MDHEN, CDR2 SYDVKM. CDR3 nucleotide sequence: TGTGCCAGCAGCATCGTGGGAGCTAACTATGGCTACACCTTC. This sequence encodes CASSIVGANYGYTF.

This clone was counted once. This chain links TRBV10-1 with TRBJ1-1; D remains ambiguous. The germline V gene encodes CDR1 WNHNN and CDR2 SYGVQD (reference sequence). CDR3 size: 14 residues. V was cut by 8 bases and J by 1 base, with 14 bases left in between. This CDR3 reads CASPFGRTNTEAFF. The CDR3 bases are TGCGCCAGCCCGTTCGGGCGGACGAACACTGAAGCTTTCTTT.